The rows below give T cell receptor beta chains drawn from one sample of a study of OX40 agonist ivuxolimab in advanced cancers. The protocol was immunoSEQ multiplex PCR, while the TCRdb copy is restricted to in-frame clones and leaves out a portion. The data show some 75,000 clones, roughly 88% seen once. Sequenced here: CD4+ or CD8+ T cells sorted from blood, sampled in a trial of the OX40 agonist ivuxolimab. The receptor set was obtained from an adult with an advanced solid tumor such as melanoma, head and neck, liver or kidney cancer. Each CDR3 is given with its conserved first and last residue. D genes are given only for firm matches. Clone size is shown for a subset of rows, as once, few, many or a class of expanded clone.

CDR3: CASSLGLAGGEQFF
DNA: TGTGCCAGCAGCCTCGGACTAGCGGGGGGTGAGCAGTTCTTC
size: once
V: TRBV7-6
D: TRBD2
J: TRBJ2-1

CDR3: CASSPPYYTGELFF
DNA: TGTGCCAGCTCACCACCGTATTACACCGGGGAGCTGTTTTTT
size: NA
V: TRBV18
D: NA
J: TRBJ2-2

CDR3: CASNEQGSETQYF
DNA: TGTGCCAGCAACGAACAGGGATCAGAGACCCAGTACTTC
size: NA
V: TRBV2
D: NA
J: TRBJ2-5

CDR3: CASSSPDSGYQETQYF
DNA: TGTGCCAGCAGCTCCCCGGACAGTGGGTACCAAGAGACCCAGTACTTC
size: NA
V: TRBV11-3
D: NA
J: TRBJ2-5

CDR3: CAWSPDTTGTRAFF
DNA: TGTGCCTGGAGCCCAGATACCACAGGGACTCGGGCTTTCTTT
size: NA
V: TRBV30
D: NA
J: TRBJ1-1

CDR3: CASSLEVNSPLHF
DNA: TGTGCCAGCAGCTTGGAGGTAAATTCACCCCTCCACTTT
size: few
V: TRBV11-2
D: NA
J: TRBJ1-6

CDR3: CASSQDSGLETQYF
DNA: TGTGCCAGCAGCCAAGATAGCGGGTTAGAGACCCAGTACTTC
size: NA
V: TRBV4-2
D: TRBD2
J: TRBJ2-5

CDR3: CASNQQGHSNQPQHF
DNA: TGTGCCAGTAACCAACAGGGACATAGCAATCAGCCCCAGCATTTT
size: NA
V: TRBV2
D: NA
J: TRBJ1-5

CDR3: CATSRVGTGAYEQYF
DNA: TGTGCCACCAGCAGAGTAGGGACAGGGGCCTACGAGCAGTACTTC
size: NA
V: TRBV15
D: TRBD1
J: TRBJ2-7

CDR3: CASSYINRPAFF
DNA: TGTGCCAGCAGTTATATCAATCGGCCAGCTTTCTTT
size: NA
V: TRBV6-6
D: NA
J: TRBJ1-1

CDR3: CASSIGTGSYEQYF
DNA: TGTGCCAGTAGTATAGGGACAGGGTCTTACGAGCAGTACTTC
size: NA
V: TRBV19
D: TRBD1
J: TRBJ2-7

CDR3: CASSGNLNTEAFF
DNA: TGCGCCAGCAGCGGAAACTTGAACACTGAAGCTTTCTTT
size: few
V: TRBV4-1
D: NA
J: TRBJ1-1

CDR3: CASSAGQALYGYTF
DNA: TGTGCCAGCAGCGCGGGACAGGCCCTCTATGGCTACACCTTC
size: NA
V: TRBV11-2
D: TRBD1
J: TRBJ1-2

CDR3: CASSPTSGGPDRGLGETQYF
DNA: TGTGCCAGCTCTCCGACTAGCGGGGGACCCGACAGAGGCCTGGGGGAGACCCAGTACTTC
size: NA
V: TRBV18
D: TRBD2
J: TRBJ2-5

CDR3: CASSSSSQVGYTF
DNA: TGCGCCAGCAGCTCCTCGAGTCAGGTTGGCTACACCTTC
size: NA
V: TRBV5-1
D: NA
J: TRBJ1-2

CDR3: CASSYTGDTIYF
DNA: TGTGCCAGCAGTTACACGGGGGACACCATATATTTT
size: NA
V: TRBV6-6
D: NA
J: TRBJ1-3

CDR3: CASSLDGVNNEQFF
DNA: TGTGCCAGCAGCTTGGACGGCGTTAACAATGAGCAGTTCTTC
size: NA
V: TRBV5-4
D: NA
J: TRBJ2-1

CDR3: CASSPNRESPLHF
DNA: TGTGCCAGCTCACCAAATAGGGAGTCACCCCTCCACTTT
size: NA
V: TRBV18
D: NA
J: TRBJ1-6

CDR3: CASSLASGSTDTQYF
DNA: TGCGCCAGCAGCTTGGCCTCAGGGAGCACAGATACGCAGTATTTT
size: NA
V: TRBV5-1
D: NA
J: TRBJ2-3

CDR3: CASSPGSGRGTDTQYF
DNA: TGTGCCAGCTCACCAGGTAGCGGGAGGGGCACAGATACGCAGTATTTT
size: NA
V: TRBV18
D: TRBD2
J: TRBJ2-3

CDR3: CSANTGGTNEKLFF
DNA: TGCAGCGCTAACACAGGGGGAACTAATGAAAAACTGTTTTTT
size: NA
V: TRBV29-1
D: TRBD1
J: TRBJ1-4

CDR3: CASSLDQIGEQYF
DNA: TGTGCCAGCAGCTTAGATCAAATCGGCGAGCAGTACTTC
size: NA
V: TRBV11-3
D: NA
J: TRBJ2-7

CDR3: CATSRERGLETQYF
DNA: TGTGCCACCAGCAGAGAGCGGGGACTAGAGACCCAGTACTTC
size: NA
V: TRBV15
D: NA
J: TRBJ2-5

CDR3: CASSLESVVPDTQYF
DNA: TGCGCCAGCAGCCTTGAATCGGTAGTCCCAGATACGCAGTATTTT
size: once
V: TRBV5-1
D: NA
J: TRBJ2-3

CDR3: CAISESKAGIQHF
DNA: TGTGCCATCAGTGAGTCGAAGGCGGGTATCCAGCATTTT
size: NA
V: TRBV10-3
D: NA
J: TRBJ1-5

CDR3: CASSRQGARMNTEAFF
DNA: TGTGCCAGCAGCAGACAGGGGGCAAGAATGAACACTGAAGCTTTCTTT
size: NA
V: TRBV7-2
D: TRBD1
J: TRBJ1-1

CDR3: CASSIGGSLRYGYTF
DNA: TGTGCCAGTAGTATTGGAGGCAGCCTTAGGTATGGCTACACCTTC
size: NA
V: TRBV19
D: NA
J: TRBJ1-2

CDR3: CASSLTRASTDTQYF
DNA: TGTGCCAGCAGCTTAACGCGGGCTTCCACAGATACGCAGTATTTT
size: NA
V: TRBV7-9
D: NA
J: TRBJ2-3

CDR3: CASSDSAGTGDEKLFF
DNA: TGTGCCAGCAGTGACTCAGCCGGGACAGGGGATGAAAAACTGTTTTTT
size: NA
V: TRBV25-1
D: TRBD1
J: TRBJ1-4

CDR3: CASSRLAGKFF
DNA: TGTGCCAGCAGCCGACTAGCGGGAAAGTTCTTC
size: NA
V: TRBV5-8
D: TRBD2
J: TRBJ2-1

CDR3: CASSLEGVVSYNEQFF
DNA: TGCGCCAGCAGCTTGGAAGGGGTTGTCTCCTACAATGAGCAGTTCTTC
size: NA
V: TRBV5-1
D: NA
J: TRBJ2-1

CDR3: CASSSGLGLRTDTQYF
DNA: TGTGCCAGCAGCTCTGGGTTAGGACTTAGGACAGATACGCAGTATTTT
size: NA
V: TRBV7-9
D: NA
J: TRBJ2-3

CDR3: CASSLTPLSSYNEQFF
DNA: TGTGCCAGCAGCTTAACTCCTCTGTCCTCCTACAATGAGCAGTTCTTC
size: NA
V: TRBV7-3
D: NA
J: TRBJ2-1

CDR3: CASSLDLGSDTQYF
DNA: TGCGCCAGCAGCTTGGACCTCGGTTCGGATACGCAGTATTTT
size: NA
V: TRBV5-1
D: NA
J: TRBJ2-3

CDR3: CASSSARGQPQETQYF
DNA: TGTGCCAGCAGCTCGGCTAGGGGACAGCCACAAGAGACCCAGTACTTC
size: NA
V: TRBV5-4
D: TRBD1
J: TRBJ2-5

CDR3: CAISGRNTGELFF
DNA: TGTGCCATCAGTGGGCGGAACACCGGGGAGCTGTTTTTT
size: NA
V: TRBV10-3
D: NA
J: TRBJ2-2

CDR3: CASSPTTGTGELFF
DNA: TGTGCCAGCAGCCCCACGACAGGGACCGGGGAGCTGTTTTTT
size: NA
V: TRBV9
D: TRBD1
J: TRBJ2-2

CDR3: CASSPGRSYGYTF
DNA: TGTGCCAGCAGCCCTGGACGTAGCTATGGCTACACCTTC
size: few
V: TRBV14
D: NA
J: TRBJ1-2

CDR3: CASSFRVLDEAQPQHF
DNA: TGTGCCAGCAGCTTCCGGGTCCTTGATGAGGCTCAGCCCCAGCATTTT
size: NA
V: TRBV7-8
D: NA
J: TRBJ1-5

CDR3: CASSLPLAAYEQYF
DNA: TGTGCCAGCAGCTTGCCACTAGCGGCCTACGAGCAGTACTTC
size: NA
V: TRBV5-5
D: TRBD2
J: TRBJ2-7

CDR3: CASSLGSHTDTQYF
DNA: TGTGCCAGCAGCTTGGGCAGTCACACAGATACGCAGTATTTT
size: NA
V: TRBV5-4
D: NA
J: TRBJ2-3

CDR3: CASTKVGSYEQYF
DNA: TGTGCCAGCACTAAAGTGGGGTCCTACGAGCAGTACTTC
size: NA
V: TRBV27
D: NA
J: TRBJ2-7

CDR3: CASATNEKLFF
DNA: TGCGCCTCCGCAACTAATGAAAAACTGTTTTTT
size: once
V: TRBV4-1
D: NA
J: TRBJ1-4

CDR3: CAIGGSPRFVTF
DNA: TGTGCCATCGGAGGTTCCCCCCGTTTCGTCACCTTC
size: NA
V: TRBV10-3
D: NA
J: TRBJ1-2

CDR3: CASSLIQGRDYGYTF
DNA: TGTGCCAGCAGCCTTATACAGGGGAGGGACTATGGCTACACCTTC
size: once
V: TRBV5-5
D: TRBD1
J: TRBJ1-2

CDR3: CAWSVSAANTEAFF
DNA: TGTGCCTGGAGTGTATCGGCAGCGAACACTGAAGCTTTCTTT
size: NA
V: TRBV30
D: NA
J: TRBJ1-1

CDR3: CAWSVGGASYEQYF
DNA: TGTGCCTGGAGTGTAGGCGGTGCCTCCTACGAGCAGTACTTC
size: NA
V: TRBV30
D: NA
J: TRBJ2-7

CDR3: CATSILGGAKEKLFF
DNA: TGTGCCACCAGCATCTTAGGGGGCGCGAAGGAAAAACTGTTTTTT
size: NA
V: TRBV15
D: TRBD1
J: TRBJ1-4

CDR3: CASGHRTVNTEAFF
DNA: TGTGCCAGCGGCCACAGGACCGTGAACACTGAAGCTTTCTTT
size: few
V: TRBV2
D: NA
J: TRBJ1-1

CDR3: CAWSGQGYMNTEAFF
DNA: TGTGCCTGGAGCGGACAGGGGTATATGAACACTGAAGCTTTCTTT
size: NA
V: TRBV30
D: TRBD1
J: TRBJ1-1

CDR3: CASSEFGTSYNEQFF
DNA: TGTGCCAGCAGTGAATTCGGGACTAGCTACAATGAGCAGTTCTTC
size: NA
V: TRBV25-1
D: TRBD2
J: TRBJ2-1

CDR3: CASSNQGNQPQHF
DNA: TGTGCCAGCAGCAACCAAGGGAATCAGCCCCAGCATTTT
size: NA
V: TRBV6-5
D: NA
J: TRBJ1-5